The sequence of this T cell receptor beta chain was determined in a study of blood T cell repertoires in COVID-19. Repertoires were generated with immunoSEQ multiplex PCR, while TCRdb's copy carries only in-frame clones and drops some. The sample records some 150,000 clones, more than 75% being singletons. This clone was found once. V shed 2 bases and J shed 8 bases, with 14 bases lying between them. In germline, CDR1 is SGHRS, CDR2 YFSETQ. The CDR3 covers 14 residues. This clonotype was obtained from a man in his 70s with acute or convalescent COVID-19. The J gene is TRBJ2-1, the V gene TRBV5-1, with D possibly TRBD2 on 6 matching bases. Sequences were obtained from peripheral blood. The CDR3 DNA sequence: TGCGCCAGCAGCTTCCGGGAGTGGGCGGATGAGCAGTTCTTC. It codes for CASSFREWADEQFF.